These 25 T cell receptor beta chains were all obtained from the same sample, sequenced in a study of cytomegalovirus exposure and HLA in healthy donors. 13 Jbeta primers and 60 Vbeta primers were used for the PCR. Sequencing used immunoSEQ multiplex PCR; TCRdb keeps in-frame clones, though not all of them. The sample records roughly 200,000 clones, around 79% being singletons. Sequences were obtained from PBMCs. Source of these receptors: a girl between 10 and 17 years old in good health and CMV-seropositive.

V is TRBV13 and J is TRBJ1-4, with D perhaps matching TRBD1 (5 bases). V was shortened by 2 bases and J by 6 bases, with 10 bases between the two germline ends. The CDR3 is 14 amino acids. CDR1 is PRHDT and CDR2 is FYEKMQ in the germline V gene (reference sequence). The CDR3 nucleotides read TGTGCCAGCAGCTTAAGAGCAGGGCATGAAAAACTGTTTTTT. It encodes CASSLRAGHEKLFF.

The V gene is TRBV5-8, the J gene TRBJ2-7; D might be TRBD2 (5 bases). The germline V gene has CDR1 SGHTS and CDR2 YDEGEE. V lost 2 bases and J lost 0, with 9 bases in between. This CDR3 comprises 14 residues. CDR3 in amino acids: CASSFGGSSYEQYF. The DNA for the CDR3 is TGTGCCAGCAGCTTTGGAGGCAGCTCCTACGAGCAGTACTTC.

The CDR3 DNA reads TGTGCCATCAGCCCGAGGGAAGCGGGGACCACAGATACGCAGTATTTT. Protein product: CAISPREAGTTDTQYF. The chain recombines TRBV10-3 with TRBJ2-3; 7 nucleotides agree with TRBD2. The length of the CDR3 is 16 residues. With V trimmed by 6 bases and J by 2 bases, 11 bases remained unmatched. The germline CDR1 and CDR2 sequences are ENHRY and SYGVKD.

This clone has only one observation. The chain has TRBV4-1 and TRBJ1-5; D gene ambiguous. CDR1 MGHRA and CDR2 YSYEKL come from the germline V gene. Trimming removed 3 bases at V and 4 bases at J, with 10 bases between. The CDR3 is 14 amino acids. CDR3 region: CASSQGPGNQPQHF. The CDR3 DNA follows: TGCGCCAGCAGCCAGGGCCCGGGAAATCAGCCCCAGCATTTT.

The V gene is TRBV5-4, the J gene TRBJ1-3, with D hard to call. CDR3 length: 14 amino acids. The ends were cut back, 7 bases at V and 1 base at J, with 12 bases in the middle. Germline V gives CDR1 SGHNT, CDR2 YYREEE (reference sequence). Here the CDR3 reads CASGSGGSGNTIYF. Here the CDR3 DNA reads TGTGCCAGCGGCTCTGGAGGTTCTGGAAACACCATATATTTT.

This chain joins TRBV5-6 and TRBJ2-2, with 8 bases aligning to TRBD1. CDR3 length: 16 residues. The V segment lost 0 bases and the J segment 4 bases; nucleotides outside the gene matches: 5. Germline CDR1 reads SGHDT; CDR2 reads YYEEEE. CDR3 sequence (DNA): TGTGCCAGCAGCTTGGAACCCGGACAGGGCACCGGGGAGCTGTTTTTT. Residues: CASSLEPGQGTGELFF.

The chain joins TRBV30 to TRBJ2-1, with TRBD2 matching 11 bases. Germline assignment: CDR1 GTSNPN and CDR2 SVGIG (reference sequence). J gave up 8 bases and V 4 bases, and 10 bases lay outside the gene matches. This CDR3 contains 15 residues. CDR3 region: CAWIHRLAGGDEQFF. DNA of the CDR3: TGTGCCTGGATACATCGGCTAGCGGGGGGCGATGAGCAGTTCTTC.

The genes are TRBV5-1 and TRBJ2-5, with TRBD2 identical over 10 bases. The CDR3 is 16 residues long. Per germline, CDR1 SGHRS and CDR2 YFSETQ. Germline trimming cut 3 bases from V and 1 base from J; bases unmatched to any gene: 6. Here the CDR3 reads CASSSSGGNPQETQYF. Written as DNA, the CDR3 is TGCGCCAGCAGCTCTAGCGGGGGAAACCCCCAAGAGACCCAGTACTTC. Looking up the rest from reference TRBV5-1 and TRBJ2-5 gives the full variable domain: KAGVTQTPRYLIKTRGQQVTLSCSPISGHRSVSWYQQTPGQGLQFLFEYFSETQRNKGNFPGRFSGRQFSNSRSEMNVSTLELGDSALYLCASSSSGGNPQETQYFGPGTRLLVL.

This chain links TRBV4-1 with TRBJ1-6; a weak D match, TRBD1 (6 bases). V was trimmed by 4 bases and J by 1 base, leaving 20 bases between them. CDR1 is MGHRA and CDR2 is YSYEKL in the germline V gene. This CDR3 contains 19 residues. This CDR3 is CASSRSGGGLGSYNSPLHF. CDR3 bases: TGCGCCAGCAGCCGCTCCGGGGGGGGGCTGGGGTCCTATAATTCACCCCTCCACTTT.

The chain is built from TRBV6-7 and TRBJ2-5; 7 bases agree with TRBD2. TRBV6-7 is flagged as an ORF with uncertain function. V lost 7 bases to trimming and J lost 2 bases; unmatched junction nucleotides: 10. This CDR3 region has 15 residues. The CDR3 is CASTGSGVLQETQYF. The CDR3 DNA is TGTGCCAGCACCGGGAGCGGGGTCTTACAAGAGACCCAGTACTTC.

This clone has just a few counts. The J gene is TRBJ2-7, the V gene TRBV10-2; D perhaps matches TRBD2 (6 bases). From germline, CDR1 is WSHSY and CDR2 SAAADI. V gave up 11 bases and J gave up 3 bases, with 20 bases separating them. The CDR3 is 14 residues long. The CDR3 spells CAVTPGLTHYEQYF. Written as DNA, the CDR3 is TGCGCCGTAACACCGGGACTCACCCACTACGAGCAGTACTTC.

The V call is TRBV27, the J call TRBJ2-7; D may be TRBD2 (5 bases). Germline CDR1 and CDR2: MNHEY and SMNVEV (reference sequence). Trimming took 2 bases from V and 6 from J, leaving 17 bases between them. This CDR3 region has 15 residues. CDR3 in amino acids: CASSLSGGSGTEQYF. Here the CDR3 DNA reads TGTGCCAGCAGTTTAAGTGGAGGAAGTGGTACCGAGCAGTACTTC.

This clone appeared once. The genes are TRBV2 and TRBJ1-4; D unclear. The CDR3 spans 14 residues. V lost 3 bases and J 4 bases, leaving 9 bases between the germline ends. CDR1 is SNHLY, CDR2 FYNNEI, per germline. CDR3 nucleotide sequence: TGTGCCAGCAGTGAGGGCGGGCATAATGAAAAACTGTTTTTT. Translated, it gives CASSEGGHNEKLFF.

The V and J genes are TRBV5-4 and TRBJ1-6; D ambiguous. This CDR3 is 15 amino acids long. Germline V gene data show CDR1 as SGHNT and CDR2 as YYREEE (reference sequence). Trimming took 4 bases from V and 7 from J, leaving 15 bases between them. DNA for the CDR3: TGTGCCAGCAGCAGTACAGAGAACCCCAATTCACCCCTCCACTTT. Translated: CASSSTENPNSPLHF.

This clone was recorded once. V is TRBV7-2 and J is TRBJ2-1; 8 bases are shared with TRBD1. CDR3 size: 16 residues. In germline, CDR1 is SGHTA, CDR2 FQGNSA. J lost 0 bases, V lost 5 bases, and 6 bases had no gene match. CDR3: CASSLRTGSSYNEQFF. The CDR3 bases are TGTGCCAGCAGCCTTAGGACAGGGAGCTCCTACAATGAGCAGTTCTTC. The full variable domain, with the rest looked up from reference TRBV7-2 and TRBJ2-1, is GAGVSQSPSNKVTEKGKDVELRCDPISGHTALYWYRQSLGQGLEFLIYFQGNSAPDKSGLPSDRFSAERTGGSVSTLTIQRTQQEDSAVYLCASSLRTGSSYNEQFFGPGTRLTVL.

The chain joins TRBV4-1 to TRBJ2-3, with 8 bases lining up with TRBD2. Trimming cost V 1 base and J 5 bases; bases outside gene matches: 8. This CDR3 has 16 amino acids. Germline CDR1 reads MGHRA; CDR2 reads YSYEKL. The CDR3 DNA reads as TGCGCCAGCAGCCAAGTCGGGAGGGGGGAGGAAGATACGCAGTATTTT. Translation: CASSQVGRGEEDTQYF.

The V gene is TRBV4-2, the J gene TRBJ1-6; D not certain. The CDR3 extends over 15 amino acids. CDR1 and CDR2 (germline): LGHNA, YNFKEQ. V gave up 0 bases and J gave up 14 bases, with 17 bases separating them. This CDR3 is CASSQDLASSLSLHF. As DNA, the CDR3 is TGTGCCAGCAGCCAAGATCTAGCAAGTAGTCTGTCCCTCCACTTT.

The V and J genes are TRBV19 and TRBJ2-6; D gene uncertain. The CDR3 sequence is 13 residues long. V was shortened by 3 bases and J by 3 bases, with 3 bases between the two germline ends. Per germline, CDR1 LNHDA and CDR2 SQIVND (reference sequence). For the CDR3, the DNA is TGTGCCAGTAGTATCGGTGGGGCCAACGTCCTGACTTTC. Residues: CASSIGGANVLTF.

The chain uses TRBV9 and TRBJ1-1; D unresolved. CDR3 length: 15 amino acids. The germline V gene encodes CDR1 SGDLS and CDR2 YYNGEE. Trimming removed 2 bases from V and 4 bases from J, with 15 bases in between. CDR3: CASSVGGHRGTEAFF. DNA for the CDR3: TGTGCCAGCAGCGTGGGTGGGCATCGGGGCACTGAAGCTTTCTTT. The complete variable domain, with remaining parts taken from reference TRBV9 and TRBJ1-1, reads DSGVTQTPKHLITATGQRVTLRCSPRSGDLSVYWYQQSLDQGLQFLIQYYNGEERAKGNILERFSAQQFPDLHSELNLSSLELGDSALYFCASSVGGHRGTEAFFGQGTRLTVV.

This clone has a handful of counts. The V call is TRBV29-1, the J call TRBJ1-1; TRBD1 matches 7 bases. The V and J ends lost 7 bases and 4 bases, in that order; junction bases with no gene match: 6. CDR3 size: 12 residues. CDR1 and CDR2 (germline): SQVTM, ANQGSEA. This chain's CDR3 is CSAKRGLTEAFF. The CDR3 bases are TGCAGCGCGAAAAGGGGGCTCACTGAAGCTTTCTTT.

The rearrangement links TRBV5-6 to TRBJ1-6; D is unclear. Trimming left V 2 bases short and J 2 bases short, with 11 bases between. This CDR3 comprises 16 residues. Germline loops: CDR1 SGHDT, CDR2 YYEEEE. The CDR3 sequence: CASSFGRSAYNSPLHF. CDR3 coding DNA: TGTGCCAGCAGCTTCGGCAGGTCCGCCTATAATTCACCCCTCCACTTT. Complete variable domain (other parts from reference TRBV5-6 and TRBJ1-6): DAGVTQSPTHLIKTRGQQVTLRCSPKSGHDTVSWYQQALGQGPQFIFQYYEEEERQRGNFPDRFSGHQFPNYSSELNVNALLLGDSALYLCASSFGRSAYNSPLHFGNGTRLTVT.

This rearrangement joins TRBV14 to TRBJ2-5; 8 positions match TRBD1. CDR1 and CDR2 (germline): SGHDN, FVKESK. This CDR3 has 14 residues. V lost 1 base and J lost 5; bases outside the gene matches: 3. CDR3 in amino acids: CASSQVTGEETQYF. The DNA of the CDR3 is TGTGCCAGCAGCCAAGTGACAGGGGAGGAGACCCAGTACTTC. The full variable domain, completed using reference TRBV14 and TRBJ2-5, is EAGVTQFPSHSVIEKGQTVTLRCDPISGHDNLYWYRRVMGKEIKFLLHFVKESKQDESGMPNNRFLAERTGGTYSTLKVQPAELEDSGVYFCASSQVTGEETQYFGPGTRLLVL.

A single count supports this clone. The genes are TRBV29-1 and TRBJ2-6; the D gene is possibly TRBD1 (6 bases). Trimming took off 4 bases at V and 4 bases at J, with 11 bases between the two ends. Germline assignment: CDR1 SQVTM and CDR2 ANQGSEA. The CDR3 has 14 residues. The CDR3 loop reads CSVGQGIGANVLTF. CDR3 in DNA: TGCAGCGTTGGGCAGGGGATCGGGGCCAACGTCCTGACTTTC.

The CDR3: CASSPDRRYGYTF. The CDR3 DNA follows: TGTGCCAGCAGCCCGGACAGGCGCTATGGCTACACCTTC. The chain carries TRBV5-6 and TRBJ1-2; 7 bases fit TRBD1. Germline V gene sequence: CDR1 SGHDT, CDR2 YYEEEE. The CDR3 has 13 amino acids. The junction had 4 bases not matched to a gene; V was cut back by 4 bases and J by 4 bases.

J is TRBJ2-7 and V is TRBV2; no reliable D call. The CDR3 covers 11 residues. V lost 6 bases, J lost 3 bases, and 6 bases lay in between. Germline CDR1 reads SNHLY; CDR2 reads FYNNEI. Here the CDR3 DNA reads TGTGCCAGCAGGGGCAGCTACGAGCAGTACTTC. It codes for CASRGSYEQYF.